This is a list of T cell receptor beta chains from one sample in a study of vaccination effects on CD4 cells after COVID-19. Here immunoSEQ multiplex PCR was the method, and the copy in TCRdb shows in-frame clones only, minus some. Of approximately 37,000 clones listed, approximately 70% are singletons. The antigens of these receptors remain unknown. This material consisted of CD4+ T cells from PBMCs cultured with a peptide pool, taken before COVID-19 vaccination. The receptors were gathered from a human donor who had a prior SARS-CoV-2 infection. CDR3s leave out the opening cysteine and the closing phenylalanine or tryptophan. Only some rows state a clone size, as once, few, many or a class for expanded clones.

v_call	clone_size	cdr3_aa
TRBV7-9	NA	ASTPRGNRYNEQF
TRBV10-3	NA	AISELQGGSPLH
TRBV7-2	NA	ASSPSGSGVDTQY
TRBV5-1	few	ASSLASGDYEQY
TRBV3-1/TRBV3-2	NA	ASSQVRGTGSYEQY
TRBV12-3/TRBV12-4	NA	ASSRLESGELF
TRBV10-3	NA	AISGGTNKADTQY
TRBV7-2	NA	ASSLAGGVGGNEQF
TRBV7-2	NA	ASSLEPPTDTQY
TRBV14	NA	ASSHSTGGLTGELF
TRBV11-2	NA	ASSPLNGKGEQF
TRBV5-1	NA	ASSSGTRKDTQY
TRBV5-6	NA	ASSFSPGLGSAYNEQF
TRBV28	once	ASSLLGQGTEKLF
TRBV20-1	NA	SAIWREGYT
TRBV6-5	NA	ASSYSPANYGYT
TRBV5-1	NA	ASSQGSGLGWPPLH
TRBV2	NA	ASSTDRYSNQPQH
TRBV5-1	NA	ASSLIPGLSYEQY
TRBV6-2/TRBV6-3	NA	ASSYFLATEAF
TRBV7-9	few	ASSLQGTNEQF
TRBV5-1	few	ASSPGPFQETQY